The rows below give T cell receptor beta chains drawn from one sample of a study of cytomegalovirus exposure and HLA in healthy donors. Sequencing was performed with immunoSEQ multiplex PCR; in TCRdb, only in-frame clones are kept and a portion is missing. The data show 170,000 or so clones, about three quarters seen once. The specimen sequenced was PBMCs. All receptors derive from a woman in her forties or fifties in good health and CMV-seropositive. CDR3s leave out the opening cysteine and the closing phenylalanine or tryptophan. Clone size appears in some rows only: once, few, many, or a class for an expanded clone.

v_gene,abundance,CDR3aa
TRBV5-4,NA,ASSSEDRYTEAF
TRBV21-1,NA,ASSKLRGAGQGDYGYT
TRBV7-2,NA,ASSPQVGDRVAEQY
TRBV27,few,ASSTTVDSYEQY
TRBV7-2,NA,ASSLGTSTYEQY
TRBV6-6,NA,ASSYSGDSLYEQY
TRBV19,NA,ASSTSLQSYEQY
TRBV5-1,NA,ASSFAPEGGRYEQY
TRBV6-5,NA,ASQGREKLF
TRBV30,NA,AWSRGKETQY
TRBV7-6,NA,ASSPGWELF
TRBV28,NA,ASSFPSGVSYEQY
TRBV7-8,NA,ASSLAGSSSYNSPLH
TRBV5-1,NA,ASSWDREFGYT
TRBV19,few,ASSPSFNNYGYT
TRBV19,NA,ASTPVDRGTYGYT
TRBV9,NA,ASSPGLAGNEQF
TRBV18,NA,ASSPLGGGGASTDTQY
TRBV14,few,ASSPLTGRNTGELF
TRBV30,NA,AWSEAVWSEAF
TRBV7-9,NA,ASSQPLGLTDTQY
TRBV11-2,NA,ASSLLGQGGRADT